The entry below describes one T cell receptor (beta chain). What it recognizes is unknown. The unexposed donors gave CD4+ T cells in about 2010-2019, prior to COVID-19. After roughly ten days of culture, CD4+ T cells were isolated. Each well had a few million PBMCs in roughly 5% human AB serum with IL-2. This record comes from a study of CD4 T cells in relation to SARS-CoV-2 and coronaviruses. Clones were read by immunoSEQ multiplex PCR, and TCRdb kept only the in-frame ones, dropping some. The table lists 20,000 to 25,000 clones, 75% to 85% of them singletons. CDR1 and CDR2 from the germline V gene are LNHDA and SQIVND (reference sequence). V was trimmed by 3 bases and J by 1 base, leaving 10 bases between them. The length of the CDR3 is 14 residues.

The specimen sequenced was CD4+ T cells from PBMCs, cultured in vitro. The receptor comes from a human donor in good health. The chain carries TRBV19 and TRBJ2-7; no clear D gene. The CDR3 loop is CASSIGQQSYEQYF. In DNA form, the CDR3 reads TGTGCCAGTAGTATTGGCCAGCAATCCTACGAGCAGTACTTC.